What follows describes a single T cell receptor beta chain. As processed by the authors: Estimated nucleated cell counts came from reference gene primer amplification. The table came from immunoSEQ multiplex PCR; TCRdb's copy has only in-frame clones and leaves some out. The V and J calls and clone size were taken over from that table, and D and trimming were inferred from the DNA. The sample lists 60,000 to 80,000 clones, less than 90% occurring once. This specimen belongs to a study of blood T cell repertoires in COVID-19. Study background: Material from acute and convalescent COVID-19 was sourced from the United States, Italy and Spain.

The trim removed 1 base at V and 5 bases at J, leaving 2 bases unmatched. There are 13 residues in the CDR3. Germline V gene sequence: CDR1 SGHNT, CDR2 YYREEE (reference sequence). This chain links TRBV5-4 with TRBJ2-7, with 8 bases identical to TRBD2. The sequenced material came from peripheral blood. The receptor was isolated from a man aged 45-65 years with active COVID-19. CDR3 sequence (DNA): TGTGCCAGCAGCTTGTCGGGAGGGAACGAGCAGTACTTC. As protein: CASSLSGGNEQYF.